This TCR beta chain was recorded in a study of T cells after yellow fever vaccination. Study-level findings and limits: Among primary-vaccination clones, most reappeared after the booster, at 96% for CD4 and around 91% for CD8.

MiXCR was run by TCRdb on the 5' RACE reads, yielding one entry per CDR3 protein. The sample has some 300,000 distinct CDR3 sequences, roughly 8.4% seen once. This clonotype was seen more than once but under ten times. The antigen remains unidentified. The sequence was obtained from a man aged 18 to 29 who received the YFV17D yellow fever vaccine. The source was PBMCs, collected 35 to 50 days after the first yellow fever vaccination.

CDR3 bases: TGCGCCAGCAGCTTGCCGAGGGGGCCGGTGGACACTGAAGCTTTCTTT. Its protein is CASSLPRGPVDTEAFF. The gene calls are TRBV5-1 and TRBJ1-1; 7 bases match TRBD1. The junction had 9 bases not matched to a gene; V was cut back by 1 base and J by 3 bases. The CDR3 runs 16 residues. Looked up from germline, CDR1 is SGHRS and CDR2 is YFSETQ.